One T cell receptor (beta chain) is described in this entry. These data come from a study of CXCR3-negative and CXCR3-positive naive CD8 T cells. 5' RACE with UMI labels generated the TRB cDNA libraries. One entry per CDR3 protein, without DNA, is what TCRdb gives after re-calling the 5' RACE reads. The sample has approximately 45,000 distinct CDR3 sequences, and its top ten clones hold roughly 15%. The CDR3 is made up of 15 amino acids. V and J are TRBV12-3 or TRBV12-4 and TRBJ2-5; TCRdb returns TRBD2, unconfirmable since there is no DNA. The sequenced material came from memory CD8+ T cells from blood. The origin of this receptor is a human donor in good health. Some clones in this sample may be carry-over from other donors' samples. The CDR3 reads CASRALAHGAETQYF.